A selection of T cell receptor beta chains follows, all from one sample in a study of shared clonotypes between healthy human individuals. Measured with immunoSEQ multiplex PCR; TCRdb has only the in-frame clones, and not every one. The sample contains about 490,000 clones, around 85% of which appear only once. The sequencing input was PBMCs. The receptors were sampled from a woman aged 40-49 years in good health. Some clones in this sample may be carry-over from other donors' samples. Both conserved end residues are part of each CDR3. The D gene is left open where the match is weak. Clone size, where shown, is once, few, many, or a class for clones that have expanded.

j_call,v_call,clone_size,d_call,cdr3_nt,cdr3_aa
TRBJ2-1,TRBV9,.,.,TGTGCCAGCAGCGAGAGGGGGTACGGCTACAATGAGCAGTTCTTC,CASSERGYGYNEQFF
TRBJ1-1,TRBV27,.,TRBD1,TGTGCCAGCAGTCAGGACAGGGGCGGCACTGAAGCTTTCTTT,CASSQDRGGTEAFF
TRBJ2-5,TRBV15,few,.,TGTGCCACCAGCAGAGACCACCAAGAGACCCAGTACTTC,CATSRDHQETQYF
TRBJ2-7,TRBV30,once,.,TGTGCCTGGAGTAGGGTGGGGGAGCAGTACTTC,CAWSRVGEQYF
TRBJ2-7,TRBV16,.,.,TGTGCCAGCAGCCAATCTAGGTCGGGTGAGCAGTACTTC,CASSQSRSGEQYF
TRBJ1-2,TRBV25-1,.,.,TGTGCCAGCAGTGACCTGGCACGCCCTTATGGCTACACCTTC,CASSDLARPYGYTF
TRBJ2-2,TRBV5-1,.,TRBD1,TGCGCCAGCAGCTTGGAGCCGACAGGGGCCCGAAACACCGGGGAGCTGTTTTTT,CASSLEPTGARNTGELFF
TRBJ2-7,TRBV30,.,TRBD2,TGTGCCTGGGACGCGGGACTAGGGTCTGAGCAGTACTTC,CAWDAGLGSEQYF
TRBJ2-5,TRBV9,once,TRBD2,TGCCCCCGGGGAGGGAGGAAGACCCAGTACTTC,CPRGGRKTQYF
TRBJ2-1,TRBV9,.,TRBD1,TGTGCCAGCAGCGTGGGACAGGGGTATAGTGGTGAGCAGTTCTTC,CASSVGQGYSGEQFF
TRBJ1-2,TRBV7-2,.,TRBD1,TGTGCCAGCAGCTTAAATCAGGGGGCAGGCTATGGCTACACCTTC,CASSLNQGAGYGYTF
TRBJ2-7,TRBV2,.,.,TGTGCCAGCAGTGAATTTCAAGGGGTCTACGAGCAGTACTTC,CASSEFQGVYEQYF
TRBJ2-7,TRBV5-1,.,TRBD2,TGCGCCAGCAGCTTGGCTCGCGGGAGCCTCGAAGGTGAGCAGTACTTC,CASSLARGSLEGEQYF
TRBJ2-5,TRBV19,.,.,TGTGCCAGTAGTAGCAGGGACCGGGAGACCCAGTACTTC,CASSSRDRETQYF
TRBJ2-7,TRBV15,.,.,TGTGCCACCAACGGTGGTAACTCCTACGAGCAGTACTTC,CATNGGNSYEQYF
TRBJ2-1,TRBV7-3,.,.,TGTGCCAGCAGCCCCCCGGGACTGCGTTTCGATGAGCAGTTCTTC,CASSPPGLRFDEQFF
TRBJ2-2,TRBV27,.,TRBD2,TGTGCCAGCAGTCCCGTAGCGGGAGTTAAGGCCGGGGAGCTGTTTTTT,CASSPVAGVKAGELFF
TRBJ2-3,TRBV2,.,.,TGTGCCAGCAGATCTAGCGCGATTAACCTAACAGATACGCAGTATTTT,CASRSSAINLTDTQYF
TRBJ2-6,TRBV30,once,.,TGTGCCTGGAACCGTGGGGGCTCTGGGGCCAACGTCCTGACTTTC,CAWNRGGSGANVLTF
TRBJ2-7,TRBV5-6,few,TRBD2,TGTGCCAGCAGCTTCGGACTAGCGGGAAACGAGCAGTACTTC,CASSFGLAGNEQYF
TRBJ2-3,TRBV10-1,.,.,TGCGCCAGCAGTGAGTCGACCCCGGCAGATACGCAGTATTTT,CASSESTPADTQYF
TRBJ2-4,TRBV29-1,.,.,TGCAGCGCGGGAGATGAAAACATTCAGTACTTC,CSAGDENIQYF
TRBJ2-7,TRBV11-2,.,.,TGTGCCGGCAGCTTAGTGGTAGCGACGGGTGAGCAGCACTTC,CAGSLVVATGEQHF
TRBJ2-1,TRBV9,.,.,TGTGCCAGCAGCTTGGGAGGTCGCTCCTACAATGAGCAGTTCTTC,CASSLGGRSYNEQFF
TRBJ1-2,TRBV7-6,.,.,TGTGCCAGCAGCTCGATGGGGTCTGGCTACACCTTC,CASSSMGSGYTF
TRBJ2-1,TRBV7-3,.,.,TGTGCCAGCAGCTTAACAGGCTCCTACAATGAGCAGTTCTTC,CASSLTGSYNEQFF
TRBJ2-2,TRBV7-3,.,.,TGTGCCAGCAGCCTACATCCGGAAGCGGGTACAACCGGGGAGCTGTTTTTT,CASSLHPEAGTTGELFF
TRBJ1-5,TRBV7-9,.,.,TGTGCCAGCAGCTTAGGAGGGGACCAGCCCCAGCATTTT,CASSLGGDQPQHF
TRBJ2-2,TRBV7-9,many,.,TGTGCCAGCACCCCGCGTGGTTACACCGGGGAGCTGTTTTTT,CASTPRGYTGELFF
TRBJ2-7,TRBV29-1,once,TRBD1,TGCAGCGTTGTAAGACAGGGCTACGAGCAGTACTTC,CSVVRQGYEQYF
TRBJ1-3,TRBV18,.,.,TGTGCCAGCTCACCACCGGGAGGAGCTGGAAACACCATATATTTT,CASSPPGGAGNTIYF
TRBJ1-1,TRBV29-1,once,TRBD1,TGCAGCGTTGGAAGAACAGGGGGCGACGGCACTGAAGCTTTCTTT,CSVGRTGGDGTEAFF
TRBJ1-2,TRBV7-2,.,TRBD1,TGTGCCAGCAGCCAGGGCAGGGGGTATGGCTACACCTTC,CASSQGRGYGYTF
TRBJ2-1,TRBV5-1,.,.,TGCGCCAGCAGCTTGGGGCCAGCGGTGGTGAGGAATGAGCAGTTCTTC,CASSLGPAVVRNEQFF
TRBJ2-1,TRBV28,.,.,TGTGCCAGCAGTATGCTCGGGGGTGAGCAGTTCTTC,CASSMLGGEQFF
TRBJ2-2,TRBV29-1,.,.,TGCAGCGTTCTTGACAGACTGAACACCGGGGAGCTGTTTTTT,CSVLDRLNTGELFF
TRBJ1-3,TRBV4-1,.,.,TGCGCCAGCAGCCAAGATATGGTCTCTGGAAACACCATATATTTT,CASSQDMVSGNTIYF